The source of this T cell receptor (beta chain) is a study of identifying expanded T cells in peripheral blood. The protocol was immunoSEQ multiplex PCR, while the TCRdb copy is restricted to in-frame clones and leaves out a portion. The data show about 86,000 clones, 80% to 90% seen once. From germline, CDR1 is SNHLY and CDR2 FYNNEI. The V segment lost 6 bases and the J segment 5 bases; nucleotides outside the gene matches: 13. This CDR3 has 16 residues. Study findings and constraints: Across healthy donors, higher total template counts meant significantly greater approximately two-week count variance.

On this clone: Its antigen is not known.

This TCR was recovered from a person between 18 and 69 years old in good health. What was sequenced was blood. This chain joins TRBV2 and TRBJ1-2, with 9 bases matching TRBD1. The CDR3 coding sequence is TGTGCCAGCAGCGACACCGGGACAGGGTGGGGGTATGGCTACACCTTC. Protein product: CASSDTGTGWGYGYTF.